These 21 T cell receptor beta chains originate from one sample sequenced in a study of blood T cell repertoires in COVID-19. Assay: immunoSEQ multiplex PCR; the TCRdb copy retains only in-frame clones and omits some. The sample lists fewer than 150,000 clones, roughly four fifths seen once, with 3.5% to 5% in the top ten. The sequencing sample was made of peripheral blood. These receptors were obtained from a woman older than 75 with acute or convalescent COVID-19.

The DNA of the CDR3 is TGTGCCAGCAGCTTAGTAGAGAATCAGCCCCAGCATTTT. Its protein is CASSLVENQPQHF. The gene calls are TRBV7-8 and TRBJ1-5, with D hard to call. Trimming cost V 1 base and J 4 bases, with 5 bases left between them. Germline assignment: CDR1 SGHVS and CDR2 FQNEAQ. The length of the CDR3 is 13 residues.

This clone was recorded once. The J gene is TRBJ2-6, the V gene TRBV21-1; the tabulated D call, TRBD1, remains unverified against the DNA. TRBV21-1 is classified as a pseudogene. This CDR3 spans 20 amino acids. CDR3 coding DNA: TGTGCCAGCAACTTTGCGGGACAGGGGCTGAAGTTTTCTGGGGCCAACGTCCTGACTTTC. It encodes CASNFAGQGLKFSGANVLTF.

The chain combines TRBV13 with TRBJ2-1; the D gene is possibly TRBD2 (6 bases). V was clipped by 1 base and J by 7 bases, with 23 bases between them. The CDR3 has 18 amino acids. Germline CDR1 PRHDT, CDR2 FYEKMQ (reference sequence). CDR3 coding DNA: TGTGCCAGCAGCTTAGAGGGACTCTACCTACAGGTGAGGAATGAGCAGTTCTTC. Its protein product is CASSLEGLYLQVRNEQFF.

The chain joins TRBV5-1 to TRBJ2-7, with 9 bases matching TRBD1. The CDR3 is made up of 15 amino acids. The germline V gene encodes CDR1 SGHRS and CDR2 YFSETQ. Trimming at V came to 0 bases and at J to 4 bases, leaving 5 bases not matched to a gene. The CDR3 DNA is TGCGCCAGCAGCTTGGGGACCGGGACAGGGTACGAGCAGTACTTC. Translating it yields CASSLGTGTGYEQYF.

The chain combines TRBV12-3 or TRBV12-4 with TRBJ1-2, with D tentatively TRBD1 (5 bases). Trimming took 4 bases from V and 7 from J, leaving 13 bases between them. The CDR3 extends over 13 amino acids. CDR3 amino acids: CASSSGWGGGYTF. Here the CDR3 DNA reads TGTGCCAGCAGTTCCGGATGGGGGGGTGGCTACACCTTC.

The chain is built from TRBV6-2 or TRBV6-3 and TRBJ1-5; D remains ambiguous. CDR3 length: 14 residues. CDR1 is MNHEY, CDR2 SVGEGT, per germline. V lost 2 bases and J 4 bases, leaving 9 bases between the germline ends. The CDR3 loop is CASSYISGNQPQHF. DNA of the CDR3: TGTGCCAGCAGTTACATCTCAGGTAATCAGCCCCAGCATTTT.

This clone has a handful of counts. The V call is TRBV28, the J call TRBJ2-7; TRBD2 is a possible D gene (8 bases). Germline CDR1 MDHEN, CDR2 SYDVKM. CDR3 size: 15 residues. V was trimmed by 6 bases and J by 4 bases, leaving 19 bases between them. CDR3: CASRPGGTEGYEQYF. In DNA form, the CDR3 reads TGTGCCAGCAGGCCGGGGGGGACAGAAGGGTACGAGCAGTACTTC.

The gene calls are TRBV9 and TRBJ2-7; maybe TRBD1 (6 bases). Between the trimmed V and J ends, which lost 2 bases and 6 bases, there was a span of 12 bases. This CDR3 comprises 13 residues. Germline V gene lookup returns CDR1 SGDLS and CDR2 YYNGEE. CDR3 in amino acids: CASSVQDSSEQYF. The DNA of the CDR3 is TGTGCCAGCAGCGTCCAGGACAGTTCCGAGCAGTACTTC.

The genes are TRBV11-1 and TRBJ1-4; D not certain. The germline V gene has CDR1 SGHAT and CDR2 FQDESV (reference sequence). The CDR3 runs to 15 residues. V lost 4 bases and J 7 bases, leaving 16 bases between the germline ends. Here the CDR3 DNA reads TGTGCCAGCAGCTCCTCGGGGTCAGTACGTGAAAAACTGTTTTTT. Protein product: CASSSSGSVREKLFF.

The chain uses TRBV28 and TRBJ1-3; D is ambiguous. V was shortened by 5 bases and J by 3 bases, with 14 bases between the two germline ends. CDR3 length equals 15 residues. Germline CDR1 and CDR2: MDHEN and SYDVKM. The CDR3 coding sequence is TGTGCCAGCAGTGTCGGAGGGCTTCGTGGAAACACCATATATTTT. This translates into CASSVGGLRGNTIYF. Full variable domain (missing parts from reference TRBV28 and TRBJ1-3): DVKVTQSSRYLVKRTGEKVFLECVQDMDHENMFWYRQDPGLGLRLIYFSYDVKMKEKGDIPEGYSVSREKKERFSLILESASTNQTSMYLCASSVGGLRGNTIYFGEGSWLTVV.

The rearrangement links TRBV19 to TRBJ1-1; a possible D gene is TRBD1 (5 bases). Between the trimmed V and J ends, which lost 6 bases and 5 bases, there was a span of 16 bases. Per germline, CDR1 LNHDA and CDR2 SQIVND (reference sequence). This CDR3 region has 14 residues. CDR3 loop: CASRTWGGVTEAFF. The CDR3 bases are TGTGCCAGTAGAACCTGGGGGGGAGTTACTGAAGCTTTCTTT.

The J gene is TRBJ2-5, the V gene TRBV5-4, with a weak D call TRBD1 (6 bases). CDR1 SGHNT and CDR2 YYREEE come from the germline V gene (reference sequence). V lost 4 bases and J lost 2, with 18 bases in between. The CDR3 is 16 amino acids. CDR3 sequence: CASSSETGHTQETQYF. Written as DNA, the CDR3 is TGTGCCAGCAGCAGCGAAACGGGACACACTCAAGAGACCCAGTACTTC.

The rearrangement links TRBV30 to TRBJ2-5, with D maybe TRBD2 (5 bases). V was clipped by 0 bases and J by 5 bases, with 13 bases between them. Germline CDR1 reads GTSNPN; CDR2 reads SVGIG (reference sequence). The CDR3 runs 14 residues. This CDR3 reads CAWSVTAARETQYF. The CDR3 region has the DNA TGTGCCTGGAGTGTTACAGCGGCCCGCGAGACCCAGTACTTC.

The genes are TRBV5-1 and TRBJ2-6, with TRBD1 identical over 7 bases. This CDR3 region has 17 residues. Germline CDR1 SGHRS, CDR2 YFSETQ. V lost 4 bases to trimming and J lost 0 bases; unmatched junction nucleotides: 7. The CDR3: CASSKGQTRSGANVLTF. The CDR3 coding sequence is TGCGCCAGCAGCAAGGGACAGACGCGCTCTGGGGCCAACGTCCTGACTTTC.

The CDR3 bases are TGTGCCAGCAGCTTTCTCACCGCGGACATAAATACGCAGTATTTT. It encodes CASSFLTADINTQYF. The V and J genes are TRBV11-2 and TRBJ2-3; perhaps TRBD1 as D (5 bases). The V end lost 3 bases, the J end lost 7 bases, and 17 bases lay between the germline ends. The CDR3 is 15 residues long. Germline V gene sequence: CDR1 SGHAT, CDR2 FQNNGV.

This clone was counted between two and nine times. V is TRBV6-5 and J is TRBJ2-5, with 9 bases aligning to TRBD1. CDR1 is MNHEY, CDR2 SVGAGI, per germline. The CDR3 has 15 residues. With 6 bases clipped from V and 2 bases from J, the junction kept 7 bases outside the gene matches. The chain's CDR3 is CASRIRDRVQETQYF. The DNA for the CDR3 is TGTGCCAGCAGGATCCGGGACAGGGTGCAAGAGACCCAGTACTTC.

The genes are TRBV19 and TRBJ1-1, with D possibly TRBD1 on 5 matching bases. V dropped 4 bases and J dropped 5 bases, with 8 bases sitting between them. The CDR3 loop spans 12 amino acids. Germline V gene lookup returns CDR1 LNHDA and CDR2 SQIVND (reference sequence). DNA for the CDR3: TGTGCCAGTAGTACAGGGACTACTGAAGCTTTCTTT. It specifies CASSTGTTEAFF.

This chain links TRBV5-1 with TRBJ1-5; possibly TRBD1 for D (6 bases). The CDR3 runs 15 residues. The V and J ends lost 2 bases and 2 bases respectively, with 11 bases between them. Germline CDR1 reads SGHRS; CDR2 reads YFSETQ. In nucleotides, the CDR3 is TGCGCCAGCAGCTTACAGGGTGTTCGCAATCAGCCCCAGCATTTT. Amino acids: CASSLQGVRNQPQHF.

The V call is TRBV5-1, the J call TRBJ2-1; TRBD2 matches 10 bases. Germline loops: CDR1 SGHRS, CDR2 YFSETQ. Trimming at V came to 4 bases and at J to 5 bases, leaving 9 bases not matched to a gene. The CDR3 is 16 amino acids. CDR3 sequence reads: CASSPIPGLANNEQFF. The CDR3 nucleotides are TGCGCCAGCAGCCCCATACCGGGACTAGCGAACAATGAGCAGTTCTTC.

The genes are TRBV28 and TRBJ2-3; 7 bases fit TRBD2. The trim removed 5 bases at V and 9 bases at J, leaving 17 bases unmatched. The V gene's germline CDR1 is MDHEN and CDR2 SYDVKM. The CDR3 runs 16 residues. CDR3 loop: CASSHLWGRVGNTQYF. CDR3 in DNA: TGTGCCAGCAGTCACCTTTGGGGGAGGGTGGGGAACACGCAGTATTTT.

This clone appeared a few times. The CDR3 coding sequence is TGTGCCAGCAGCCCAGGGTTAGGTGAAAAACTGTTTTTT. This codes for CASSPGLGEKLFF. The V call is TRBV2, the J call TRBJ1-4, with D possibly TRBD1 on 5 matching bases. This CDR3 is built from 13 residues. Germline V gives CDR1 SNHLY, CDR2 FYNNEI. The V and J ends lost 6 bases and 7 bases respectively, with 12 bases between them.